What follows describes a single T cell receptor beta chain. The V and J ends lost 3 bases and 4 bases respectively, with 12 bases between them. The CDR3 totals 14 residues. From germline, CDR1 is LGHDT and CDR2 YNNKEL (reference sequence). These data are taken from a study of blood T cell repertoires in COVID-19. As for the study in general: The United States, Italy and Spain supplied acute and convalescent COVID-19 samples. From T cells, B-cell-depleted T cells, or PBMCs came the material, which was cDNA or gDNA.

Under the authors' procedure: Amplifying reference gene primers gave estimates of nucleated cell counts. Libraries were prepared by immunoSEQ multiplex PCR; TCRdb keeps only in-frame clonotypes and omits some of them. That table furnishes V, J and clone size, whereas the DNA furnished D and trimming. The sample includes about 99,000 clones, around nine tenths of them seen just once. This TCR was sampled from a man aged 50-60 years in a cohort sampled during active COVID-19. This rearrangement joins TRBV3-1 (or the pseudogene TRBV3-2) to TRBJ1-1; D is unclear. The sequenced sample was peripheral blood. The DNA of the CDR3 is TGTGCCAGCAGCCAGCTATCGAGGTCCACTGAAGCTTTCTTT. Its protein product is CASSQLSRSTEAFF.